Listed below are T cell receptor beta chains from one sample, sequenced in a study of T-cell memory formation after mild COVID-19. TCRdb reprocessed the 5' RACE reads with MiXCR, giving one entry per CDR3 protein. The sample shows about 620,000 distinct CDR3 sequences, about a sixth of them seen only once. The sample comprised PBMCs or a T cell subset sorted from them (not recorded which). These receptors all come from an adult woman who had mild COVID-19 (a few samples of this study predate the infection). Cell type and time point are not known. Each CDR3 is given with its conserved first and last residue. The D gene is left open where the match is weak. Part of the rows lack a size; the others show once, few, many or a class for expanded clones.

>TRBJ1-1|few|-|TRBV11-1
TGTGCCAGCAGCTTAGCCTCCTTTGGGGGTGAAGCTTTCTTT
CASSLASFGGEAFF
>TRBJ2-3|-|-|TRBV2
TGTGCCAGCAGTGAATGGGCCTCCGGGGGTAGCACAGATACGCAGTATTTT
CASSEWASGGSTDTQYF
>TRBJ1-2|-|TRBD1|TRBV12-3/TRBV12-4
TGTGCCAGCAGCGACGGACAGGGAAACTATGGCTACACCTTC
CASSDGQGNYGYTF
>TRBJ2-1|few|-|TRBV7-2
TGTGCCAGCAGCCTAGCGTCACACAGCTCCTACAATGAGCAGTTCTTC
CASSLASHSSYNEQFF
>TRBJ1-2|-|-|TRBV11-1
TGTGCCAGCAGCTTAATCCCGACAGAGGGCTATGGCTACACCTTC
CASSLIPTEGYGYTF
>TRBJ2-7|-|TRBD2|TRBV7-2
TGTGCCAGCAGCCCTATGACTAGCGTACTCTCCTACGAGCAGTACTTC
CASSPMTSVLSYEQYF
>TRBJ2-3|-|TRBD1|TRBV5-1
TGCGCCAGCAGCATTTTGACAGGGGGCACAGATACGCAGTATTTT
CASSILTGGTDTQYF
>TRBJ2-3|few|TRBD2|TRBV9
TGTGCCAGCAGCGCGGGTAGGGGACTAGCGGGGGGGCCAAGGACAGATACGCAGTATTTT
CASSAGRGLAGGPRTDTQYF
>TRBJ1-5|few|-|TRBV12-3/TRBV12-4
TGTGCCAGCAGTTTAAGTAGGGGAGGCAATCAGCCCCAGCATTTT
CASSLSRGGNQPQHF
>TRBJ1-1|-|-|TRBV20-1
TGCAGTGCTAGAGATCGTAACACGGGGAACACTGAAGCTTTCTTT
CSARDRNTGNTEAFF
>TRBJ2-1|-|TRBD2|TRBV10-3
TGTGCCATCAGTGCAGCCTCTCCGGGGGGCTCCTACAATGAGCAGTTCTTC
CAISAASPGGSYNEQFF
>TRBJ2-3|-|-|TRBV6-2/TRBV6-3
TGTGCCAGCAGTCATGGGGGTACTCCACCAGATACGCAGTATTTT
CASSHGGTPPDTQYF
>TRBJ1-6|few|-|TRBV13
TGTGCCAGCAGCCAGGGACTAGGGGCCCTCCACTTT
CASSQGLGALHF
>TRBJ2-1|-|-|TRBV6-2/TRBV6-3
TGTGCCAGCAGTTTGCGTATAGGTGGAAGGGATGTCGTCAATGAGCAGTTCTTC
CASSLRIGGRDVVNEQFF
>TRBJ1-1|-|TRBD1|TRBV18
TGTGCCAGCTCACCCCTCGGACAGGGGCAGACTGAAGCTTTCTTT
CASSPLGQGQTEAFF
>TRBJ1-2|-|-|TRBV12-3/TRBV12-4
TGTGCCAGCGGCGGACAGTTGGGCTACACCTTC
CASGGQLGYTF
>TRBJ2-6|-|-|TRBV7-9
TGTGCCAGCAGCTTAGTTACCCCCGGGGCCAACGTCCTGACTTTC
CASSLVTPGANVLTF
>TRBJ2-7|few|-|TRBV5-1
TGCGCCAGCAGTCCGCAAGCCTCGGGGCAGGGTCTCCACGAGCAGTACTTC
CASSPQASGQGLHEQYF
>TRBJ2-2|-|-|TRBV20-1
TGCAGTGCAGCTTTCGGCGGGCCTAACACCGGGGAGCTGTTTTTT
CSAAFGGPNTGELFF
>TRBJ1-4|-|TRBD1|TRBV7-2
TGTGCCAGCAGCCACCCCGGACAGGGGAAAAATGAAAAACTGTTTTTT
CASSHPGQGKNEKLFF
>TRBJ2-1|few|-|TRBV12-3/TRBV12-4
TGTGCCAGCAGTTTAGGGGGGCTGGGGCAGTTCTTC
CASSLGGLGQFF
>TRBJ2-6|-|TRBD1|TRBV4-3
TGCGCCAGCAGCCTTGGACAGGGGGGGACCTCGGCCAACGTCCTGACTTTC
CASSLGQGGTSANVLTF
>TRBJ2-1|-|-|TRBV7-9
TGTGCCAGCCGCCCGGCCAGGGGAGCCTACAATGAGCAGTTCTTC
CASRPARGAYNEQFF
>TRBJ2-1|few|TRBD2|TRBV15
TGTGCCACCAGCAGAGATCCGGGATTAGCGGGGAACTACAATGAGCAGTTCTTC
CATSRDPGLAGNYNEQFF
>TRBJ1-1|few|-|TRBV7-9
TGTGCCAGCAGCCTCCCCGCCGAATCAGGGAAAGCTTTCTTT
CASSLPAESGKAFF
>TRBJ2-7|-|-|TRBV10-3
TGTGCCATCAGTGAAATCGGCGGGACCTACGAGCAGTACTTC
CAISEIGGTYEQYF
>TRBJ1-5|few|TRBD1|TRBV3-1
TGTGCCAGCAGCCCGGGACAGCTCCGGTATAGCAATCAGCCCCAGCATTTT
CASSPGQLRYSNQPQHF
>TRBJ1-1|few|TRBD1|TRBV20-1
TGCAGTGCTCCGCGACGTCCGGGACAGGTATATTCTGAAGCTTTCTTT
CSAPRRPGQVYSEAFF
>TRBJ1-3|few|-|TRBV30
TGTGCCTGGAGTGTGGGTAGGAGCTCTGGAAACACCATATATTTT
CAWSVGRSSGNTIYF
>TRBJ2-6|few|TRBD1|TRBV27
TGTGCCAGCAGTCGAAATTTGGGACAGGGGGTCCACGTCCTGACTTTC
CASSRNLGQGVHVLTF
>TRBJ2-5|-|-|TRBV11-3
TGTGCCAGCAGCTTCGGGATAGAAGAGACCCAGTACTTC
CASSFGIEETQYF
>TRBJ2-7|-|TRBD2|TRBV6-1
TGTGCCAGCAAGACTAGCGACTACTCCGAGCAGTACTTC
CASKTSDYSEQYF
>TRBJ2-3|few|-|TRBV7-8
TGTGCCAGCAGCAGAGGGTGGGATACGCAGTATTTT
CASSRGWDTQYF
>TRBJ1-3|few|-|TRBV2
TGTGCCAGCAGTGACCAGGGGACTCAGAGAAACACCATATATTTT
CASSDQGTQRNTIYF
>TRBJ2-3|few|-|TRBV5-1
TGCGCCAGCTGTCCCCGCGGGGCCGGCACAGATACGCAGTATTTT
CASCPRGAGTDTQYF
>TRBJ1-2|few|TRBD1|TRBV7-9
TGTGCCAGCAGCCAAGGGACAGCCTCAGCTAACTATGGCTACACCTTC
CASSQGTASANYGYTF
>TRBJ1-5|-|TRBD1|TRBV29-1
TGCAGCGTTAAGACAGGGGATCAGCCCCAGCATTTT
CSVKTGDQPQHF
>TRBJ2-6|-|TRBD1|TRBV6-5
TGTGCCAGCAGCCGGGACAGGGGGCCAGGAGGGGCCAACGTCCTGACTTTC
CASSRDRGPGGANVLTF
>TRBJ2-3|-|-|TRBV6-5
TGTGCCAGCAGTCCCCCGGGACGTCTGGATACGCAGTATTTT
CASSPPGRLDTQYF
>TRBJ1-1|-|-|TRBV9
TGTGCCAGCAGCGTCTCCCGGACAGCTGAAGCTTTCTTT
CASSVSRTAEAFF
>TRBJ1-1|once|-|TRBV4-1
TGCGCCAGCAGCCAAGATACGAACAGGAGAAGGAACACTGAAGCTTTCTTT
CASSQDTNRRRNTEAFF
>TRBJ2-3|few|-|TRBV19
TGTGCCAGTAGTATACTGTACACAGATACGCAGTATTTT
CASSILYTDTQYF
>TRBJ2-5|-|-|TRBV5-1
TGCGCCAGCAGCTCCTATCTTTTGGGGCAAGAGACCCAGTACTTC
CASSSYLLGQETQYF
>TRBJ1-2|-|-|TRBV12-3/TRBV12-4
TGTGCCAGCAGTTCAACAGGCGGTGGGGATTATGGCTACACCTTC
CASSSTGGGDYGYTF
>TRBJ1-3|-|TRBD1|TRBV4-2
TGTGCCAGCAGCCAATGGGACAGCAACTCTGGAAACACCATATATTTT
CASSQWDSNSGNTIYF
>TRBJ2-3|many|TRBD2|TRBV7-2
TGTGCCAGCAGCTTTGGGACTATCAACACAGATACGCAGTATTTT
CASSFGTINTDTQYF
>TRBJ1-6|few|-|TRBV12-3/TRBV12-4
TGTGCCAGCAGTCGAGGGTCGGGTACCTATAATTCACCCCTCCACTTT
CASSRGSGTYNSPLHF